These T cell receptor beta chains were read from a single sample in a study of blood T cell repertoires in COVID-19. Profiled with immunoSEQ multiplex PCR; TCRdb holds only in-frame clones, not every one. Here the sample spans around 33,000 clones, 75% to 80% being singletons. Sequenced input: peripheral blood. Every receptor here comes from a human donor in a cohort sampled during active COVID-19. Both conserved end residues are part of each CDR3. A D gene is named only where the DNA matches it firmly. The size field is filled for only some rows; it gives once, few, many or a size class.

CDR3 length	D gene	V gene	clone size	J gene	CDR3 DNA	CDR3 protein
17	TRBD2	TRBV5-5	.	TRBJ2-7	TGTGCCAGCAGCCCTGGCCAGTTAGCGGGAGCAAGCTACGAGCAGTACTTC	CASSPGQLAGASYEQYF
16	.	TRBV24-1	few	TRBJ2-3	TGTGCCACCAGTGATTGGGCGGGCATGAGCACAGATACGCAGTATTTT	CATSDWAGMSTDTQYF
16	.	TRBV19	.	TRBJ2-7	TGTGCCAGTAGTTTAAATGGGCGGGTCGCCTCCTACGAGCAGTACTTC	CASSLNGRVASYEQYF
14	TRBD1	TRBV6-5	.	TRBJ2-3	TGTGCCAGCAGCGGACAGGGAGGAACAGATACGCAGTATTTT	CASSGQGGTDTQYF
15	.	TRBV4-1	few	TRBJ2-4	TGCGCCAGCAGCCAAGATCCGGCAGGGGGGAACATTCAGTACTTC	CASSQDPAGGNIQYF
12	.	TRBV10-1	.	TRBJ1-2	TGCGCCAGCACGCGGGCGGATAGGGAGGGCGGGTTC	CASTRADREGGF
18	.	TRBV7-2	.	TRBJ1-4	TGTGCCAGCAGCTTTAGCGGCGTTCAATCTGCAACTAATGAAAAACTGTTTTTT	CASSFSGVQSATNEKLFF
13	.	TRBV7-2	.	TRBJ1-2	TGTGCCAGCAGCTTAGCGAGAACCTATGGCTACACCTTC	CASSLARTYGYTF
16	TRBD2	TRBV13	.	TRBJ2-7	TGTGCCAGCAGCTTAAGAACTAGCGGGGGGGCTTACGAGCAGTACTTC	CASSLRTSGGAYEQYF
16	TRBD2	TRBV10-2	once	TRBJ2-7	TGCGCCAGCAGCCCAATCCGGACTAGTCTCGCCTACGAGCAGTACTTC	CASSPIRTSLAYEQYF
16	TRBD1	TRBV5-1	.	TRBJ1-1	TGCGCCAGCAGCTTGAAGGCAGGGGGTGGGAACACTGAAGCTTTCTTT	CASSLKAGGGNTEAFF
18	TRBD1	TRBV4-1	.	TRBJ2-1	TGCGCCAGCAGCCAAGATGCCTCAGGGGGCGCGGGGTACAATGAGCAGTTCTTC	CASSQDASGGAGYNEQFF
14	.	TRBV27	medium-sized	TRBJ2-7	TGTGCCAGCAGCCCGAGGGTGTTTCCCTACGAGCAGTACTTC	CASSPRVFPYEQYF
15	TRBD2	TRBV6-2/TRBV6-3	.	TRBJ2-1	TGTGCCAGCAGCTTGCAGGGACTAGCCAGGGGGGAGCAGTTCTTC	CASSLQGLARGEQFF
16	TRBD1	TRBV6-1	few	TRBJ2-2	TGTGCCAGCAGTGTGTGGGGCAGGGGGAATACCGGGGAGCTGTTTTTT	CASSVWGRGNTGELFF
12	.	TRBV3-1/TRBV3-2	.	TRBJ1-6	TGTGCCAGCAGCCAAAGGGAGTCACCCCTCCACTTT	CASSQRESPLHF
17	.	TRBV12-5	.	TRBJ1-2	TGTGCTAGTGGTTTGGTCGGGTCCCCGGCCGTCCCTTATGGCTACACCTTC	CASGLVGSPAVPYGYTF
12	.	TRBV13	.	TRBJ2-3	TGTGCCAGCGGCCGGGACACAGATACGCAGTATTTT	CASGRDTDTQYF
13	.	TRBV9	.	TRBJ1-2	TGTGCCAGCAGCGCGGGACTCGTCTATGGCTACACCTTC	CASSAGLVYGYTF
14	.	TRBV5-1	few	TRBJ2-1	TGCGCCAGCAGCTTGGTAAGCCAGGGTAATGAGCAGTTCTTC	CASSLVSQGNEQFF
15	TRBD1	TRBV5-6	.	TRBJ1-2	TGTGCCAGCAGCTGGACAGGGAACCAATGGGATGGCTACACCTTC	CASSWTGNQWDGYTF
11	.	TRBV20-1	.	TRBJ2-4	TGCAGTGCTATTAAGGAGAACATTCAGTACTTC	CSAIKENIQYF
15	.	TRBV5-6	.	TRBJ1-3	TGTGCCAGCAGCTTGGTGGGCTACTCTGGAAACACCATATATTTT	CASSLVGYSGNTIYF
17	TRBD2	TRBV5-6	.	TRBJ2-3	TGTGCCAGCAGCTTGGCCAGCGGGAGACCGAGCACAGATACGCAGTATTTT	CASSLASGRPSTDTQYF
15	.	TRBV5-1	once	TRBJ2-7	TGCGCCAGCAGCTTGGAGTCAGGGTTGCTCTACGAGCAGTACTTC	CASSLESGLLYEQYF
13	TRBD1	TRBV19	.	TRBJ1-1	TGTGCCAGCGCTCAGGGGGCGCGGACTGAAGCTTTCTTT	CASAQGARTEAFF
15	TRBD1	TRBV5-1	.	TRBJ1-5	TGCGCCAGCAGCCGGGACAGAGGGCCCAATCAGCCCCAGCATTTT	CASSRDRGPNQPQHF
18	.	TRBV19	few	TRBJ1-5	TGTGCCAGTAGTATAGTAGTTTCGCGGGGGGGAGGCAATCAGCCCCAGCATTTT	CASSIVVSRGGGNQPQHF
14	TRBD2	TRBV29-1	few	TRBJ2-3	TGCAGCGTTGCAGGCAGCGGGAGGTCAGATACGCAGTATTTT	CSVAGSGRSDTQYF
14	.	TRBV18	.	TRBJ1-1	TGTGCCAGCTCACCAGGGCAGGGTAACACTGAAGCTTTCTTT	CASSPGQGNTEAFF
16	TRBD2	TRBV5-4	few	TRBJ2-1	TGTGCCAGCAGCTCAAAGACTAGCGGGAGCTTTGATGAGCAGTTCTTC	CASSSKTSGSFDEQFF
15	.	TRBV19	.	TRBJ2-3	TGTGCCAGTAGTATAGCTAGTTCTCGGACAGATACGCAGTATTTT	CASSIASSRTDTQYF
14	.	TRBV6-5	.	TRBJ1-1	TGTGCCAGCAGTTATAGGGGTCCAGGGGCCGAAGCTTTCTTT	CASSYRGPGAEAFF
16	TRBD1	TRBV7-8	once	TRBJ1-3	TGTGCCAGCAGCTTTCTGACAGGGGAGTCTGGAAACACCATATATTTT	CASSFLTGESGNTIYF
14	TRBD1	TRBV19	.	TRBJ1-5	TGTGCCAGTAGTCCCACGGACAGGGGGATGCCCCAGCATTTT	CASSPTDRGMPQHF
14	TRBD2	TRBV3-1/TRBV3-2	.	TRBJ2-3	TGTGCCAGCAGAAAGGGACTAGCGACAGATACGCAGTATTTT	CASRKGLATDTQYF
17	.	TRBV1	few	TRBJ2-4	TGCACCAGCAGCCAAGGTCAGGGATCTCTAGCCAAAAACATTCAGTACTTC	CTSSQGQGSLAKNIQYF
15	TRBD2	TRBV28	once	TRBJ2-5	TGTGCCAGCATCCGCGGGAGGGACTACCGGGAGACCCAGTACTTC	CASIRGRDYRETQYF
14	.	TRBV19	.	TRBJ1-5	TGTGCCAGCGCCTACCAGGGATCAAATCAGCCCCAGCATTTT	CASAYQGSNQPQHF